This T cell receptor (beta chain) stems from a study of cytomegalovirus exposure and HLA in healthy donors. General study results and limits: The study labeled about 160 TCR beta chains cytomegalovirus-associated.

PCR primers comprised 60 Vbeta and 13 Jbeta primers. TCRdb's copy holds only in-frame clones and misses some; the assay was immunoSEQ multiplex PCR. The table lists around 160,000 clones, approximately 71% of them singletons. V lost 5 bases to trimming and J lost 4 bases; unmatched junction nucleotides: 16. Germline CDR1 is SGHRS and CDR2 is YFSETQ. This CDR3 has 18 amino acids. As for this clone: Its antigen is as yet unknown.

Source material: PBMCs. The TCR sequence derives from a woman aged 40 to 55 in good health and CMV-seropositive. The chain employs TRBV5-1 and TRBJ2-1, with 9 bases that match TRBD2. The CDR3 here is CASRGSGAGGSQYNEQFF. The CDR3 coding sequence is TGCGCCAGCAGAGGTTCGGGAGCGGGAGGATCCCAATACAATGAGCAGTTCTTC.